This T cell receptor beta chain was identified in a study of response to subunit inactivated influenza vaccine. Each CDR3 protein gets one entry after TCRdb re-called the RT-PCR reads with MiXCR. This sample has fewer than 200,000 distinct CDR3 sequences, with approximately 9.2% found just once. This clonotype was counted a few times. The germline V gene encodes CDR1 SQVTM and CDR2 ANQGSEA. The CDR3 has 14 amino acids. Trimming took 4 bases from V and 4 from J, leaving 15 bases between them. The input for sequencing was non-naive T cells sorted from PBMCs, taken on the day of vaccination. The sequence came from a man aged 50-59 years who received an inactivated influenza vaccine. V usage is TRBV29-1 and J usage is TRBJ2-3, with unresolved D. The CDR3 is CSVVTGFMPDTQYF. The CDR3 DNA follows: TGCAGCGTTGTGACCGGGTTCATGCCAGATACGCAGTATTTT.